The source of this T cell receptor (beta chain) is a study of T cell changes during pregnancy in multiple sclerosis. Germline V lookup: CDR1 SGDLS, CDR2 YYNGEE. This CDR3 has 15 amino acids. Trimming at V came to 4 bases and at J to 1 base, leaving 7 bases not matched to a gene. TCRdb's table, derived via immunoSEQ multiplex PCR, lists solely in-frame clones and lacks some. The table records over 25,000 clones, approximately 94% of them present only once. This receptor was obtained from a female donor with multiple sclerosis, enrolled in a pregnancy study. The sample in question was CD4+ T cells from peripheral blood mononuclear cells, obtained in the first trimester of pregnancy. The chain employs TRBV9 and TRBJ1-2; 7 nucleotides match TRBD1. For the CDR3, the DNA is TGTGCCAGCAGCCCCCGACAGGGATATAACTATGGCTACACCTTC. Translation: CASSPRQGYNYGYTF.